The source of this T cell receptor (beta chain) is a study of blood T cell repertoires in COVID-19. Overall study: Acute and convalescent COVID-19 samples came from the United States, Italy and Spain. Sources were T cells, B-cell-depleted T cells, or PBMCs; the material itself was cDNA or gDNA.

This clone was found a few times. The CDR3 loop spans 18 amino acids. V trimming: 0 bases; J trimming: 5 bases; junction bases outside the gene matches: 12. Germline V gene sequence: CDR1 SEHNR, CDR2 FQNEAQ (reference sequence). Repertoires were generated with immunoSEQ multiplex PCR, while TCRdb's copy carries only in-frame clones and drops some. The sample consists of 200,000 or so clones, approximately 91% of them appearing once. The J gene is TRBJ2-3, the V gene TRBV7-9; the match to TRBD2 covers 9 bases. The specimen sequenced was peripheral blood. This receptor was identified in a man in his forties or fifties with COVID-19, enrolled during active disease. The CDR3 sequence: CASSLALTAGGPVDTQYF. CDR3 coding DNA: TGTGCCAGCAGCTTAGCGCTTACGGCGGGAGGGCCCGTAGATACGCAGTATTTT.